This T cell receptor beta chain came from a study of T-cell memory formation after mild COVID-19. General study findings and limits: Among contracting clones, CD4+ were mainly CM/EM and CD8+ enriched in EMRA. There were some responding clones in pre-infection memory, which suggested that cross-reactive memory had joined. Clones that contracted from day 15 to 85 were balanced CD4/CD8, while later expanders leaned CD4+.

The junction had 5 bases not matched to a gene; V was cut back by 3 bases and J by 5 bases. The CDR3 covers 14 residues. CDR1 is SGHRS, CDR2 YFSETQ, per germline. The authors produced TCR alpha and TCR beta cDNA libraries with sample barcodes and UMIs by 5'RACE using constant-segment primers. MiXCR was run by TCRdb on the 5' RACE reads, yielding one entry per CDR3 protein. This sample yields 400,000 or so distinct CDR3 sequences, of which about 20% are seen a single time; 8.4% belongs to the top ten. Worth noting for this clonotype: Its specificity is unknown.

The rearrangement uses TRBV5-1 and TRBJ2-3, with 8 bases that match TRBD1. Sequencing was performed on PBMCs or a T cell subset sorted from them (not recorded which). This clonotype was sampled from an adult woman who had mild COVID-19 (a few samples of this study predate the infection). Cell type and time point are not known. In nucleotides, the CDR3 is TGCGCCAGCAGCTCCAGGGGGCGCGAAGATACGCAGTATTTT. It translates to CASSSRGREDTQYF.